These 29 T cell receptor beta chains were all obtained from the same sample, sequenced in a study of OX40 agonist ivuxolimab in advanced cancers. Sequencing was performed with immunoSEQ multiplex PCR; in TCRdb, only in-frame clones are kept and a portion is missing. The sample records 83,000 or so clones, about 88% being singletons. The sample in question was CD4+ or CD8+ T cells sorted from blood, obtained in a trial of the OX40 agonist ivuxolimab. The receptor source for this set is an adult with an advanced solid tumor such as melanoma, head and neck, liver or kidney cancer.

The genes are TRBV6-1 and TRBJ2-4; D gene unclear. V was shortened by 8 bases and J by 1 base, with 9 bases between the two germline ends. Germline V CDR1 and CDR2: MNHNS, SASEGT. This CDR3 comprises 13 residues. The CDR3 bases are TGTGCCAGCCTCGTTTCGGCCAAAAACATTCAGTACTTC. Translation: CASLVSAKNIQYF.

The rearrangement links TRBV5-6 to TRBJ1-1; TRBD1 might be the D (6 bases). The CDR3 is 11 amino acids. Trimming shortened V by 3 bases and J by 7 bases, and 7 bases separated the two germline ends. The germline V gene encodes CDR1 SGHDT and CDR2 YYEEEE. The CDR3 DNA is TGTGCCAGCAGCTACAGGGATGAAGCTTTCTTT. Translation: CASSYRDEAFF.

The gene calls are TRBV5-1 and TRBJ1-2; D possibly corresponds to TRBD1 (6 bases). CDR3 length: 17 amino acids. With 3 bases removed from V and 6 bases from J, the gap between germline ends came to 24 bases. Germline-derived CDR1 and CDR2 are SGHRS and YFSETQ. The CDR3 sequence is CASSSRTASFARHGYTF. The CDR3 DNA reads as TGCGCCAGCAGCTCCCGGACAGCTTCCTTCGCCCGCCATGGCTACACCTTC.

The chain has TRBV5-8 and TRBJ2-7, with D perhaps given as TRBD1 or TRBD2 (5 bases each). The CDR3 has 13 amino acids. The germline gives CDR1 SGHTS, CDR2 YDEGEE. Trimming removed 4 bases at V and 5 bases at J, with 13 bases between. The CDR3 here is CASSPRVRDEQYF. Here the CDR3 DNA reads TGTGCCAGCAGCCCGCGGGTCAGGGACGAGCAGTACTTC.

This chain links TRBV6-6 with TRBJ2-1; 13 positions match TRBD2. Germline-derived CDR1 and CDR2 are MNHNY and SVGAGI (reference sequence). J lost 9 bases, V lost 5 bases, and 10 bases had no gene match. CDR3 length: 16 residues. DNA for the CDR3: TGTGCCAGCAGTCTAACTACTAGCGGGGGGGCGGTTGAGCAGTTCTTC. Translated: CASSLTTSGGAVEQFF.

This clone was picked up a small number of times. The chain is built from TRBV4-2 and TRBJ2-1, with 7 bases matching TRBD2. From germline, CDR1 is LGHNA and CDR2 YNFKEQ. With 1 base clipped from V and 3 bases from J, the junction kept 3 bases outside the gene matches. The CDR3 extends over 15 amino acids. CDR3 coding DNA: TGTGCCAGCAGCCAAGGTCTAGCGGACTACAATGAGCAGTTCTTC. It is translated as CASSQGLADYNEQFF.

J is TRBJ2-2 and V is TRBV7-3; D may be TRBD2 (6 bases). Germline-derived CDR1 and CDR2 are SGHTA and FQGTGA. CDR3 length: 17 amino acids. Trimming stripped 3 bases from V and 8 bases from J, with 22 bases between. CDR3: CASSLRDRRPLGGELFF. CDR3 sequence (DNA): TGTGCCAGCAGCTTGCGGGACCGCAGGCCGTTAGGGGGGGAGCTGTTTTTT.

This clone was picked up a small number of times. The chain recombines TRBV5-5 with TRBJ2-7, with TRBD1 as a possible D gene (6 bases). Trimming left V 4 bases short and J 3 bases short, with 17 bases between. The V gene's germline CDR1 is SGHKS and CDR2 YYEKEE (reference sequence). CDR3 length: 15 residues. CDR3 DNA sequence: TGTGCCAGCAGCCCCAGTCCCGGGACATTCTACGAGCAGTACTTC. Amino acids: CASSPSPGTFYEQYF.

This chain joins TRBV4-1 and TRBJ2-1, with TRBD1 as a possible D gene (5 bases). The CDR3 length is 11 residues. Germline V gene lookup returns CDR1 MGHRA and CDR2 YSYEKL. V was trimmed by 8 bases and J by 8 bases, leaving 10 bases between them. CDR3 sequence: CASGRADEQFF. In DNA, the CDR3 is TGCGCCAGCGGCAGGGCGGATGAGCAGTTCTTC.

This clone was observed a few times. The chain joins TRBV30 to TRBJ1-1; 9 positions match TRBD1. Trimming at V came to 2 bases and at J to 3 bases, leaving 4 bases not matched to a gene. This CDR3 has 14 amino acids. CDR1 and CDR2 (germline): GTSNPN, SVGIG (reference sequence). Here the CDR3 DNA reads TGTGCCTGGAGTCCTTGGACAGGGGACACTGAAGCTTTCTTT. It translates to CAWSPWTGDTEAFF.

The rearrangement uses TRBV18 and TRBJ2-5, with D possibly matching TRBD2 (5 bases). Trimming shortened V by 4 bases and J by 4 bases, and 10 bases separated the two germline ends. This CDR3 is built from 13 residues. CDR1 KGHSH and CDR2 LQKENI come from the germline V gene. The CDR3 bases are TGTGCCAGCTCACAAGGCAGCGGAGAGACCCAGTACTTC. Protein: CASSQGSGETQYF.

This chain links TRBV30 with TRBJ1-2; 8 bases are a match to TRBD1. The length of the CDR3 is 13 residues. Germline CDR1 reads GTSNPN; CDR2 reads SVGIG (reference sequence). Trimming took 0 bases from V and 7 from J; bases not matched to a gene: 4. The CDR3 DNA reads TGTGCCTGGAGTGTACAGGGGGTGGGTGGCTACACCTTC. It specifies CAWSVQGVGGYTF.

This chain uses TRBV7-9 with TRBJ2-1; tentative D call: TRBD2 (5 bases). The CDR3 length is 16 residues. CDR1 and CDR2 (germline): SEHNR, FQNEAQ (reference sequence). V gave up 5 bases and J gave up 6 bases, with 20 bases separating them. The CDR3 protein is CASSPQYRGRANEQFF. CDR3 DNA: TGTGCCAGCAGCCCCCAATATCGGGGTCGGGCCAATGAGCAGTTCTTC.

In nucleotides, the CDR3 is TGTGCCAGCAGTGAAGCGGATGGGGGGCCATCTAATGAAAAACTGTTTTTT. Translating gives CASSEADGGPSNEKLFF. The chain carries TRBV6-1 and TRBJ1-4; D may be TRBD1 (6 bases). The CDR3 has 17 residues. The V end was cut by 0 bases, the J end by 3 bases, with 14 bases between. Germline CDR1 and CDR2: MNHNS and SASEGT.

This clone appeared a single time. The chain links TRBV7-3 to TRBJ2-1; D is unresolved. This CDR3 comprises 16 residues. Germline V CDR1 and CDR2: SGHTA, FQGTGA. V dropped 0 bases and J dropped 7 bases, with 16 bases sitting between them. The CDR3 here is CASSLTSSELGNEQFF. CDR3 sequence (DNA): TGTGCCAGCAGCTTAACCAGTAGTGAGCTCGGTAATGAGCAGTTCTTC.

This clone turned up a few times. The genes are TRBV6-6 and TRBJ1-2; 9 bases match TRBD1. The V gene end was trimmed by 6 bases and the J gene end by 4 bases; junction bases not matched to a gene: 6. The CDR3 runs to 14 residues. In germline, CDR1 is MNHNY, CDR2 SVGAGI (reference sequence). CDR3 in amino acids: CASRGQGRSYGYTF. In nucleotides, the CDR3 is TGTGCCAGCAGAGGACAGGGGAGGAGCTATGGCTACACCTTC.

The CDR3 region has the DNA TGTGCCAGCAGTTTATCGAGCACCCTCAATGAGCAGTTCTTC. It is translated as CASSLSSTLNEQFF. This chain joins TRBV27 and TRBJ2-1; D gene ambiguous. The CDR3 runs to 14 residues. Trimming pared 0 bases from V and 6 bases from J, leaving 9 bases between. Germline CDR1 is MNHEY and CDR2 is SMNVEV (reference sequence).

The gene calls are TRBV5-4 and TRBJ1-2; possibly TRBD1 for D (5 bases). From germline, CDR1 is SGHNT and CDR2 YYREEE (reference sequence). This CDR3 is 15 amino acids long. Trimming left V 4 bases short and J 2 bases short, with 15 bases between. The CDR3 loop reads CASSVGPEGNYGYTF. In DNA form, the CDR3 reads TGTGCCAGCAGCGTGGGACCTGAAGGCAACTATGGCTACACCTTC. The variable domain in full, completed from reference TRBV5-4 and TRBJ1-2, reads ETGVTQSPTHLIKTRGQQVTLRCSSQSGHNTVSWYQQALGQGPQFIFQYYREEENGRGNFPPRFSGLQFPNYSSELNVNALELDDSALYLCASSVGPEGNYGYTFGSGTRLTVV.

The chain has TRBV5-1 and TRBJ2-7; 8 bases are shared with TRBD1. This CDR3 is 14 amino acids long. The germline V gene encodes CDR1 SGHRS and CDR2 YFSETQ. V lost 2 bases to trimming and J lost 6 bases; unmatched junction nucleotides: 7. Written as DNA, the CDR3 is TGCGCCAGCAGCTTCGGGACAGGTACGCCCGAGCAGTACTTC. Residues: CASSFGTGTPEQYF.

This clone was recorded a few times. The chain combines TRBV18 with TRBJ2-3, with D possibly matching TRBD2 (6 bases). The CDR3 has 13 amino acids. Germline CDR1 KGHSH, CDR2 LQKENI. With 2 bases removed from V and 3 bases from J, the gap between germline ends came to 6 bases. Here the CDR3 reads CASSPGTTDTQYF. CDR3 coding DNA: TGTGCCAGCTCACCAGGGACTACAGATACGCAGTATTTT.

The J gene is TRBJ2-6, the V gene TRBV6-1, with a possible D match to TRBD1 (5 bases). The germline V and J ends were trimmed by 4 bases and 2 bases, with 9 bases remaining between them. CDR1 and CDR2 from the germline V gene are MNHNS and SASEGT. The CDR3 is 15 residues long. This CDR3 reads CASSGTGPGANVLTF. The CDR3 nucleotides read TGTGCCAGCAGTGGAACAGGACCTGGGGCCAACGTCCTGACTTTC.

This chain uses TRBV7-6 with TRBJ1-2; a possible D gene is TRBD1 (5 bases). V was trimmed by 1 base and J by 4 bases, leaving 16 bases between them. Germline V gene sequence: CDR1 SGHVS, CDR2 FNYEAQ. This CDR3 comprises 16 residues. The CDR3 DNA reads TGTGCCAGCAGCTTAGATAGCCGGGGACCGGGCTATGGCTACACCTTC. This gives the protein CASSLDSRGPGYGYTF.

V usage is TRBV5-6 and J usage is TRBJ2-7; the D gene is possibly TRBD2 (5 bases). CDR1 and CDR2 (germline): SGHDT, YYEEEE. The CDR3 covers 14 residues. Trimming cost V 1 base and J 0 bases, with 8 bases left between them. CDR3 in DNA: TGTGCCAGCAGCTTGCGGAGGAGCTCCTACGAGCAGTACTTC. Encoded protein: CASSLRRSSYEQYF.

J is TRBJ1-2 and V is TRBV15; 8 bases are a match to TRBD1. The germline V gene encodes CDR1 LNHNV and CDR2 YYDKDF (reference sequence). There are 15 residues in the CDR3. V gave up 5 bases and J gave up 8 bases; unmatched junction bases: 13. This CDR3 reads CATSSRDRISQGYTF. The CDR3 coding sequence is TGTGCCACCAGCTCCCGGGACAGGATATCCCAGGGCTACACCTTC.

CDR3 coding DNA: TGCGCCAGCAGCTTGGAGGCCCCTGGGGCCAACGTCCTGACTTTC. Its translation: CASSLEAPGANVLTF. The chain employs TRBV5-1 and TRBJ2-6; D gene uncertain. The CDR3 spans 15 residues. Between the trimmed V and J ends, which lost 0 bases and 2 bases, there was a span of 6 bases. Germline CDR1 is SGHRS and CDR2 is YFSETQ.

This clone has a handful of counts. The CDR3 here is CAWSTGTLGVEQFF. CDR3 in DNA: TGTGCCTGGAGTACTGGGACTCTGGGGGTTGAGCAGTTCTTC. The V gene is TRBV30, the J gene TRBJ2-1, with D tentatively TRBD2 (6 bases). The ends were cut back, 2 bases at V and 9 bases at J, with 17 bases in the middle. The CDR3 has 14 amino acids. Germline values: CDR1 GTSNPN, CDR2 SVGIG (reference sequence).

This clone was picked up a small number of times. The chain combines TRBV18 with TRBJ1-1; 7 nucleotides agree with TRBD1. The CDR3 sequence is 16 residues long. Unmatched junction bases numbered 14, after V lost 5 bases and J lost 5 bases. Germline-derived CDR1 and CDR2 are KGHSH and LQKENI. The CDR3 DNA is TGTGCCAGCTCAGCAGATCAACAGGGGCGAGGGACTGAAGCTTTCTTT. Translating it yields CASSADQQGRGTEAFF.

This clone is a singleton in its sample. The V and J genes are TRBV6-6 and TRBJ1-5, with TRBD1 identical over 9 bases. The CDR3 covers 16 residues. The germline CDR1 and CDR2 sequences are MNHNY and SVGAGI (reference sequence). V shed 4 bases and J 4 bases; nucleotides not matched to a gene: 8. DNA for the CDR3: TGTGCCAGCAGTTCGGGGGGACAGGGTAAGAATCAGCCCCAGCATTTT. Its protein product is CASSSGGQGKNQPQHF.

The chain links TRBV21-1 to TRBJ2-3; TRBD1, the table's D call, lacks a check against the DNA. TRBV21-1 is designated a pseudogene. The CDR3 covers 14 residues. The CDR3 sequence is CASTQGGHTDTQYF. The CDR3, as DNA: TGTGCCAGCACCCAGGGGGGACACACAGATACGCAGTATTTT.